This T cell receptor (beta chain) came from a study of blood T cell repertoires in COVID-19. About the research overall: COVID-19 samples, acute and convalescent, were from the United States, Italy and Spain. The cDNA or gDNA used as material had been derived from T cells, B-cell-depleted T cells, or PBMCs.

The CDR3 is 15 residues long. Germline loops: CDR1 SGHKS, CDR2 YYEKEE (reference sequence). Trimming took 1 base from V and 9 from J, leaving 14 bases between them. Methods used by the authors: Amplification from reference gene primers served as the basis for estimated nucleated cell counts. Sequencing used immunoSEQ multiplex PCR; TCRdb keeps in-frame clones, though not all of them. D and trimming come from the DNA, and the V and J calls and clone size come from that table. Here the sample spans about 56,000 clones, about 85% being singletons. Sequencing used peripheral blood. This sequence was found in a woman aged 80 or over with acute or convalescent COVID-19. This chain connects TRBV5-5 to TRBJ1-6; D is undetermined. In nucleotides, the CDR3 is TGTGCCAGCAGCTTGTTAGCAGATAATAGTTCACCCCTCCACTTT. It yields the protein CASSLLADNSSPLHF.